Below, 3 T cell receptor beta chains from the same sample are listed, as sequenced in a study of T cells after yellow fever vaccination. MiXCR, applied by TCRdb to the 5' RACE reads, yields one record per CDR3 protein. There are around 150,000 distinct CDR3 sequences in the sample; about 7% occur only once, and roughly 2.5% lies in the top ten. Specimen: CD4+ T cells sorted from PBMCs, collected around 5 days after the first yellow fever vaccination. Receptor source: a man younger than 30 who received the YFV17D yellow fever vaccine.

This clonotype was counted ten times or more. This chain joins TRBV20-1 and TRBJ1-1; no reliable D call. Deletions cut 5 bases from V and 2 bases from J, with 12 bases between. Germline assignment: CDR1 DFQATT and CDR2 SNEGSKA (reference sequence). The CDR3 loop spans 13 amino acids. The CDR3 here is CSAQTDHNTEAFF. The CDR3 DNA sequence: TGCAGTGCTCAAACAGATCATAACACTGAAGCTTTCTTT.

This clonotype has just a few counts. V is TRBV19 and J is TRBJ1-1, with no clear D. Germline assignment: CDR1 LNHDA and CDR2 SQIVND (reference sequence). Trimming pared 3 bases from V and 4 bases from J, leaving 12 bases between. The CDR3 has 14 residues. The CDR3 DNA reads TGTGCCAGTAGTATGATCCCGGGGAGCACTGAAGCTTTCTTT. Amino acid sequence: CASSMIPGSTEAFF.

This clonotype has a count of ten or more. This chain joins TRBV20-1 and TRBJ2-5; 12 nucleotides line up with TRBD2. The CDR3 extends over 15 amino acids. With 6 bases clipped from V and 0 bases from J, the junction kept 5 bases outside the gene matches. Germline loops: CDR1 DFQATT, CDR2 SNEGSKA (reference sequence). CDR3 nucleotides: TGCAGTGCGCGAAGACTAGCGGGGGACCAAGAGACCCAGTACTTC. Translation gives CSARRLAGDQETQYF.